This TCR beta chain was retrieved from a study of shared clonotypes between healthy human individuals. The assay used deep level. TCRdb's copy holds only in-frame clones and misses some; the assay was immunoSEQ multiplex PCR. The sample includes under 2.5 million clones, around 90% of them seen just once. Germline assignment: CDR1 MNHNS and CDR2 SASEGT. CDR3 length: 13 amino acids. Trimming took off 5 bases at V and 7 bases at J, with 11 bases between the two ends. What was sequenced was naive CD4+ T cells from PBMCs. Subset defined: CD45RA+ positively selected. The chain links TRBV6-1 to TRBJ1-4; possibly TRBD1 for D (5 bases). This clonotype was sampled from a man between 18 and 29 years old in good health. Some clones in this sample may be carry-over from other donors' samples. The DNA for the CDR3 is TGTGCCAGCAGTATGCAGGGTACTGAAAAACTGTTTTTT. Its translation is CASSMQGTEKLFF.